This record concerns one TCR beta chain sequence. The CDR3 is 16 residues long. The ends lost 0 bases at V and 7 bases at J; junction bases unmatched: 7. Looked up from germline, CDR1 is SGHRS and CDR2 is YFSETQ. The data derive from a study of blood T cell repertoires in COVID-19. At the level of the study: Acute and convalescent COVID-19 specimens originated in the United States, Italy and Spain. T cells, B-cell-depleted T cells, or PBMCs provided the cDNA or gDNA that served as material.

Under the authors' procedure: How many nucleated cells were present was estimated from reference gene primer amplification. Libraries were prepared by immunoSEQ multiplex PCR; TCRdb keeps only in-frame clonotypes and omits some of them. The V and J calls and clone size were taken over from that table, and D and trimming were inferred from the DNA. Of some 200,000 clones in the sample, 86% were seen once. The V call is TRBV5-1, the J call TRBJ2-1; 10 positions agree with TRBD2. The origin of this receptor is a woman between 65 and 79 years old with acute or convalescent COVID-19. The specimen was peripheral blood. DNA of the CDR3: TGCGCCAGCAGCTTGGCCGCTAGCGGGAGTAGGAATGAGCAGTTCTTC. This translates into CASSLAASGSRNEQFF.